These 14 T cell receptor beta chains were sequenced from one sample in a study of post-analysis software for immune sequencing data. The study, taken as a whole, reports: Higher frequency in patients than in controls was seen for roughly 5 TRBV segments, with TRBV5-6, TRBV5-1 and TRBV20-1 among them.

These TCRs' antigens remain unknown. Built from TCR beta cDNA, the libraries had unique molecular identifiers in them. MiXCR was run by TCRdb on the PCR reads, yielding one entry per CDR3 protein. Of about 540,000 distinct CDR3 sequences in the sample, around 34% were seen once. The sequenced material came from blood. The receptors derive from a girl aged 2-17 years with multiple sclerosis.

This clonotype has more than one count but fewer than ten. This sequence joins TRBV20-1 and TRBJ2-1; D is uncertain. Trimming cost V 0 bases and J 5 bases, with 14 bases left between them. CDR1 DFQATT and CDR2 SNEGSKA come from the germline V gene (reference sequence). CDR3 length: 15 amino acids. For the CDR3, the DNA is TGCAGTGCTAGAGATGTTACGTCGGCGGACAATGAGCAGTTCTTC. This encodes CSARDVTSADNEQFF.

The CDR3 sequence: CASSLSGGAVVYEQYF. In nucleotides, the CDR3 is TGCGCCAGCAGCTTGTCCGGGGGGGCCGTCGTGTACGAGCAGTACTTC. V and J are TRBV5-1 and TRBJ2-5; 8 bases fit TRBD2. The J call may be mistaken, given a closer DNA end match to TRBJ2-7. Germline assignment: CDR1 SGHRS and CDR2 YFSETQ. The CDR3 contains 16 residues.

This clonotype came up a few times. This chain uses TRBV24-1 with TRBJ2-1, with 7 bases lining up with TRBD1. The CDR3 is made up of 15 amino acids. The germline V gene encodes CDR1 KGHDR and CDR2 SFDVKD. V was pared by 4 bases and J by 6 bases, with 8 bases of the junction left unmatched. Here the CDR3 DNA reads TGTGCCACCAGTGAGTCGACAGGGTGGGGCAATGAGCAGTTCTTC. Residues: CATSESTGWGNEQFF.

V usage is TRBV10-3 and J usage is TRBJ2-3; TRBD2 agrees at 13 bases. V trimming: 2 bases; J trimming: 2 bases; junction bases outside the gene matches: 7. The germline CDR1 and CDR2 sequences are ENHRY and SYGVKD. The CDR3 is made up of 18 amino acids. For the CDR3, the DNA is TGTGCCATCAGTGAGAATTCACTAGCGGGGGGGATCACAGATACGCAGTATTTT. This translates into CAISENSLAGGITDTQYF.

The V gene is TRBV7-2, the J gene TRBJ2-5; 10 bases line up with TRBD1. The CDR3 is 17 amino acids. V trimming: 1 base; J trimming: 6 bases; junction bases outside the gene matches: 11. Germline CDR1 reads SGHTA; CDR2 reads FQGNSA. The CDR3 DNA follows: TGTGCCAGCAGCTTAGGGTCGGGGACAGGGGTAGGAAAGACCCAGTACTTC. It yields the protein CASSLGSGTGVGKTQYF. The variable domain in full, completed from reference TRBV7-2 and TRBJ2-5, reads GAGVSQSPSNKVTEKGKDVELRCDPISGHTALYWYRQSLGQGLEFLIYFQGNSAPDKSGLPSDRFSAERTGGSVSTLTIQRTQQEDSAVYLCASSLGSGTGVGKTQYFGPGTRLLVL.

The sample holds a few counts of this clonotype. The rearrangement uses TRBV12-3 or TRBV12-4 and TRBJ1-2; D unclear. Trimming left V 7 bases short and J 3 bases short, with 12 bases between. There are 13 residues in the CDR3. CDR3 coding DNA: TGTGCCAGCACCCCGGATCCTTACTATGGCTACACCTTC. Its protein is CASTPDPYYGYTF.

V and J are TRBV4-1 and TRBJ2-7; D possibly corresponds to TRBD1 (5 bases). This CDR3 is built from 18 residues. Trimming shortened V by 0 bases and J by 10 bases, and 28 bases separated the two germline ends. Germline lookup yields CDR1 MGHRA and CDR2 YSYEKL. The CDR3 reads CASSQEAWVGPGQEPQYF. The CDR3 nucleotides read TGCGCCAGCAGCCAAGAAGCCTGGGTGGGGCCAGGACAAGAGCCCCAGTACTTC.

This clonotype was seen more than once but under ten times. This chain connects TRBV19 to TRBJ2-1; the D is unclear. V was cut by 10 bases and J by 0 bases, with 7 bases left in between. This CDR3 has 12 residues. Germline-derived CDR1 and CDR2 are LNHDA and SQIVND (reference sequence). This chain's CDR3 is CATLNSYNEQFF. The CDR3 DNA follows: TGTGCCACCTTGAACTCCTACAATGAGCAGTTCTTC.

The rearrangement uses TRBV12-3 or TRBV12-4 and TRBJ1-1; D unclear. The CDR3 is 15 residues long. Trimming stripped 4 bases from V and 1 base from J, with 13 bases between. CDR3: CASSSRRVTNTEAFF. Written as DNA, the CDR3 is TGTGCCAGCAGTTCGCGCAGAGTGACGAACACTGAAGCTTTCTTT.

The rearrangement joins TRBV3-1 to TRBJ2-7; D is possibly TRBD1 or TRBD2 (6 bases each). The DNA end favors TRBJ2-5, so the J call may be wrong. Germline loops: CDR1 LGHDT, CDR2 YNNKEL (reference sequence). This CDR3 comprises 14 residues. This chain's CDR3 is CASSQAGAGETQYF. CDR3 DNA: TGTGCCAGCAGCCAAGCGGGGGCGGGAGAGACCCAGTACTTC.

The rearrangement links TRBV7-6 to TRBJ2-2; D gene unclear. Germline V CDR1 and CDR2: SGHVS, FNYEAQ. V lost 5 bases to trimming and J lost 10 bases, with 11 bases between them. The CDR3 is made up of 12 amino acids. The CDR3 DNA reads as TGTGCCAGCAGCCCAACCGGTCTGGAGCTGTTTTTT. Its protein product is CASSPTGLELFF.

V usage is TRBV6-6 and J usage is TRBJ2-5; D is unresolved. Gene TRBJ2-7 matches the end of the DNA better, so the J call may be wrong. This CDR3 is 12 amino acids long. Germline values: CDR1 MNHNY, CDR2 SVGAGI (reference sequence). CDR3 DNA sequence: TGTGCCAGCAGTTACCCCGCCCGCGAGCAGTACTTC. This gives the protein CASSYPAREQYF.

The rearrangement links TRBV19 to TRBJ2-5; 7 bases line up with TRBD1. Germline values: CDR1 LNHDA, CDR2 SQIVND (reference sequence). Trimming cost V 7 bases and J 1 base; bases outside gene matches: 6. The CDR3 sequence is 14 residues long. CDR3 loop: CASTPTGIQETQYF. CDR3 sequence (DNA): TGTGCCAGTACCCCGACAGGGATCCAAGAGACCCAGTACTTC.

V is TRBV24-1 and J is TRBJ2-2; 8 nucleotides agree with TRBD1. With V trimmed by 9 bases and J by 5 bases, 7 bases remained unmatched. The CDR3 has 14 residues. Looked up from germline, CDR1 is KGHDR and CDR2 is SFDVKD. CDR3 in amino acids: CATGQGAKTGELFF. DNA for the CDR3: TGTGCCACCGGGCAGGGGGCTAAGACCGGGGAGCTGTTTTTT.